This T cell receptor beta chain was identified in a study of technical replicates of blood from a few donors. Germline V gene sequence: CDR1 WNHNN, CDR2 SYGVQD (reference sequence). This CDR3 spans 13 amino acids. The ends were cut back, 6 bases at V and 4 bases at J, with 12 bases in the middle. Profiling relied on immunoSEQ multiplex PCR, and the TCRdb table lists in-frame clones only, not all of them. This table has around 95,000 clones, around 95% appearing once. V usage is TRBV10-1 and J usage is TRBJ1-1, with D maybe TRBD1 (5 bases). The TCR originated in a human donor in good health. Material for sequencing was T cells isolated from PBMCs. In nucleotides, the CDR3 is TGCGCCAGCAGGTTCAGCAGGGCCACTGAAGCTTTCTTT. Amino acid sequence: CASRFSRATEAFF.